A single sample is the source of the 12 T cell receptor beta chains below, sequenced in a study of blood T cells in healthy people across ages. With a J-beta primer mix and a sample-barcoded 5' primer, a second PCR ran about 7 to 11 cycles. TCRdb re-called the 5' RACE reads with MiXCR, one entry per CDR3 protein. The sample yields fewer than 2 million distinct CDR3 sequences, more than 35% seen once. The sequenced sample was blood. These receptors were taken from a human donor in good health.

J is TRBJ1-2 and V is TRBV9; D not certain. CDR3 length: 13 residues. Germline V gene sequence: CDR1 SGDLS, CDR2 YYNGEE. The V gene lost 4 bases and the J gene lost 7 bases, with 14 bases spanning the gap. CDR3 sequence: CASSLRSASGYTF. CDR3 nucleotide sequence: TGTGCCAGCAGCTTAAGGAGTGCAAGTGGCTACACCTTC.

The chain couples TRBV14 to TRBJ2-5, with TRBD1 matching over 9 bases. Unmatched junction bases numbered 7, after V lost 1 base and J lost 4 bases. The CDR3 extends over 16 amino acids. Germline assignment: CDR1 SGHDN and CDR2 FVKESK. CDR3: CASSQAGQGLRETQYF. DNA for the CDR3: TGTGCCAGCAGCCAAGCGGGACAGGGATTGCGAGAGACCCAGTACTTC.

The chain uses TRBV6-1 and TRBJ1-2; 7 bases fit TRBD1. The ends lost 8 bases at V and 0 bases at J; junction bases unmatched: 9. This CDR3 contains 15 residues. Germline values: CDR1 MNHNS, CDR2 SASEGT. The CDR3 DNA reads TGTGCCAGCGTGACAGGGCTCTCAGCTAACTATGGCTACACCTTC. Translated, it gives CASVTGLSANYGYTF.

This sequence joins TRBV6-2 or TRBV6-3 and TRBJ2-7; perhaps TRBD2 as D (5 bases). The germline CDR1 and CDR2 sequences are MNHEY and SVGEGT. This CDR3 contains 14 residues. V lost 2 bases to trimming and J lost 4 bases, with 12 bases between them. CDR3 bases: TGTGCCAGCAGTTACGGAGCGGTCGTTTACGAGCAGTACTTC. Translated: CASSYGAVVYEQYF.

The V gene is TRBV7-2, the J gene TRBJ2-3; D unresolved. V lost 4 bases to trimming and J lost 2 bases, with 10 bases between them. The germline V gene encodes CDR1 SGHTA and CDR2 FQGNSA. The CDR3 runs to 14 residues. CDR3 sequence reads: CASSSRVDTDTQYF. CDR3 coding DNA: TGTGCCAGCAGCTCCCGGGTCGACACAGATACGCAGTATTTT.

The chain combines TRBV7-2 with TRBJ2-1; TRBD2 agrees at 10 bases. From germline, CDR1 is SGHTA and CDR2 FQGNSA. Trimming removed 0 bases from V and 4 bases from J; junction bases left unmatched: 6. The CDR3 is 17 residues long. The CDR3 sequence: CASSLAVGLAEYNEQFF. The CDR3 DNA reads TGTGCCAGCAGCTTAGCGGTTGGACTAGCGGAGTACAATGAGCAGTTCTTC.

Only a few counts were recorded for this clonotype. This chain joins TRBV29-1 and TRBJ2-5; the D gene is possibly TRBD1 (6 bases). This CDR3 spans 12 amino acids. The germline V gene has CDR1 SQVTM and CDR2 ANQGSEA. The V end lost 7 bases, the J end lost 5 bases, and 14 bases lay between the germline ends. The CDR3 region has the DNA TGCAGCGCTGGGCCCCAGGGGGAGACCCAGTACTTC. Translation: CSAGPQGETQYF.

This clonotype was recorded only once. The gene calls are TRBV6-6 and TRBJ2-3; 7 bases are shared with TRBD1. The germline gives CDR1 MNHNY, CDR2 SVGAGI (reference sequence). The CDR3 extends over 15 amino acids. Germline trimming cut 4 bases from V and 2 bases from J; bases unmatched to any gene: 6. CDR3 coding DNA: TGTGCCAGCAGTTCCACCGACAGGGTCACAGATACGCAGTATTTT. Translated: CASSSTDRVTDTQYF.

The gene calls are TRBV27 and TRBJ2-6; a possible D gene is TRBD1 (5 bases). V shed 7 bases and J shed 0 bases, with 22 bases lying between them. The CDR3 covers 19 residues. The germline gives CDR1 MNHEY, CDR2 SMNVEV (reference sequence). The CDR3 DNA reads as TGTGCCAGCACCCCTGGGATCCCAGGGTCTGGCTCTGGGGCCAACGTCCTGACTTTC. This gives the protein CASTPGIPGSGSGANVLTF.

This clonotype has more than one count but fewer than ten. V is TRBV15 and J is TRBJ1-2; 9 nucleotides agree with TRBD1. Germline CDR1 reads LNHNV; CDR2 reads YYDKDF (reference sequence). V gave up 9 bases and J gave up 7 bases; unmatched junction bases: 12. The CDR3 runs to 14 residues. CDR3 DNA sequence: TGTGCCACAGATCCGGGACAGGGTTCGGCTGGCTACACCTTC. This codes for CATDPGQGSAGYTF. Together with reference TRBV15 and TRBJ1-2, the CDR3 gives the full variable domain: DAMVIQNPRYQVTQFGKPVTLSCSQTLNHNVMYWYQQKSSQAPKLLFHYYDKDFNNEADTPDNFQSRRPNTSFCFLDIRSPGLGDTAMYLCATDPGQGSAGYTFGSGTRLTVV.

This clonotype came up a few times. The chain couples TRBV11-1 to TRBJ2-7; TRBD1 is a possible D gene (6 bases). There are 13 residues in the CDR3. V was shortened by 7 bases and J by 4 bases, with 14 bases between the two germline ends. Germline values: CDR1 SGHAT, CDR2 FQDESV (reference sequence). The CDR3: CASMKGTSYEQYF. CDR3 in DNA: TGTGCCAGCATGAAAGGGACATCATACGAGCAGTACTTC.

V is TRBV5-1 and J is TRBJ2-5, with TRBD1 matching over 9 bases. V was pared by 4 bases and J by 1 base, with 5 bases of the junction left unmatched. This CDR3 region has 15 residues. Per the germline V gene, CDR1 is SGHRS and CDR2 is YFSETQ. The chain's CDR3 is CASSNIQGAQETQYF. The CDR3 DNA sequence: TGCGCCAGCAGCAATATACAGGGGGCCCAAGAGACCCAGTACTTC.